The 8 T cell receptor beta chains below all came from one sample that was sequenced in a study of PD-1 blockade in classical Hodgkin lymphoma. Assay: immunoSEQ multiplex PCR; the TCRdb copy retains only in-frame clones and omits some. Of about 30,000 clones listed, approximately 93% are singletons. The time point was: newly diagnosed, previously untreated cHL patient sample. Sequencing input: peripheral blood mononuclear cells (PBMCs). These receptors came from a human donor with classical Hodgkin lymphoma.

The chain employs TRBV6-6 and TRBJ1-2, with D unclear. V was trimmed by 5 bases and J by 0 bases, leaving 16 bases between them. CDR1 MNHNY and CDR2 SVGAGI come from the germline V gene (reference sequence). The CDR3 spans 16 residues. The CDR3 here is CASSPRMGITNYGYTF. The CDR3 nucleotides read TGTGCCAGCAGTCCCCGTATGGGGATAACTAACTATGGCTACACCTTC.

V and J are TRBV28 and TRBJ2-1; the D is unclear. The V end lost 5 bases, the J end lost 5 bases, and 16 bases lay between the germline ends. The germline gives CDR1 MDHEN, CDR2 SYDVKM. The CDR3 has 15 residues. The CDR3 here is CASSHHSSWDNEQFF. The CDR3 DNA reads TGTGCCAGCAGTCACCATTCCAGCTGGGACAATGAGCAGTTCTTC.

The chain employs TRBV7-6 and TRBJ2-2; 9 nucleotides line up with TRBD2. This CDR3 comprises 15 residues. Germline V gene data show CDR1 as SGHVS and CDR2 as FNYEAQ. J gave up 5 bases and V 4 bases, and 5 bases lay outside the gene matches. The chain's CDR3 is CASSWTSAGTGELFF. Here the CDR3 DNA reads TGTGCCAGCAGCTGGACTAGCGCGGGGACCGGGGAGCTGTTTTTT.

The rearrangement joins TRBV5-1 to TRBJ1-5, with a tentative D call TRBD1 (5 bases). Trimming took 0 bases from V and 1 from J, leaving 11 bases between them. Per the germline V gene, CDR1 is SGHRS and CDR2 is YFSETQ. This CDR3 spans 16 amino acids. The CDR3: CASSLDPGVSNQPQHF. Written as DNA, the CDR3 is TGCGCCAGCAGCTTGGATCCGGGGGTGAGCAATCAGCCCCAGCATTTT.

The chain combines TRBV29-1 with TRBJ1-2; TRBD1 matches at 7 bases. This CDR3 is built from 14 residues. V was pared by 5 bases and J by 0 bases, with 6 bases of the junction left unmatched. Germline lookup yields CDR1 SQVTM and CDR2 ANQGSEA. CDR3 residues: CSVMDRRANYGYTF. In nucleotides, the CDR3 is TGCAGCGTTATGGACAGGAGAGCTAACTATGGCTACACCTTC.

This chain uses TRBV10-2 with TRBJ1-2; possibly TRBD1 for D (5 bases). The CDR3 is made up of 13 amino acids. Germline loops: CDR1 WSHSY, CDR2 SAAADI. Between the trimmed V and J ends, which lost 2 bases and 7 bases, there was a span of 11 bases. CDR3 sequence reads: CASSEIGAGGYTF. In nucleotides, the CDR3 is TGCGCCAGCAGTGAGATAGGGGCAGGTGGCTACACCTTC.

This clone was recorded once. The chain carries TRBV18 and TRBJ2-4; the match to TRBD2 covers 9 bases. The J segment lost 4 bases and the V segment lost 3 bases, leaving 4 bases of the junction unmatched. CDR3 length: 15 residues. Germline values: CDR1 KGHSH, CDR2 LQKENI. The CDR3 nucleotides read TGTGCCAGCTCACCGGGACTAGCCCTGAAAAACATTCAGTACTTC. Protein sequence: CASSPGLALKNIQYF.

The genes are TRBV27 and TRBJ2-7, with D possibly being TRBD1 (6 bases). V was shortened by 11 bases and J by 0 bases, with 14 bases between the two germline ends. The germline CDR1 and CDR2 sequences are MNHEY and SMNVEV (reference sequence). This CDR3 is built from 13 residues. CDR3 region: CAFRTESSYEQYF. The CDR3 nucleotides are TGTGCCTTCCGGACAGAAAGCTCCTACGAGCAGTACTTC.